The text below deals with one T cell receptor (beta chain). Original handling: Reference gene primer amplification gave estimated nucleated cell counts. Measured with immunoSEQ multiplex PCR; TCRdb has only the in-frame clones, and not every one. V, J and clone size were drawn from that table, and D and trimming were deduced from the DNA. The table has about 130,000 clones, approximately 80% seen once. This sample stems from a study of blood T cell repertoires in COVID-19. Turning to the study itself: COVID-19 samples, acute and convalescent, were from the United States, Italy and Spain. PBMCs, B-cell-depleted T cells, or T cells provided the cDNA or gDNA that made up the material.

This TCR came from an older man with acute or convalescent COVID-19. What was sequenced was peripheral blood.

CDR3 region: CASSWWRETQYF. CDR3 DNA: TGTGCCAGCAGTTGGTGGAGGGAGACCCAGTACTTC. The rearrangement links TRBV6-2 or TRBV6-3 to TRBJ2-5; the D gene is possibly TRBD2 (5 bases). The V and J ends lost 4 bases and 5 bases respectively, with 8 bases between them. The CDR3 runs to 12 residues. Germline V lookup: CDR1 MNHEY, CDR2 SVGEGT.